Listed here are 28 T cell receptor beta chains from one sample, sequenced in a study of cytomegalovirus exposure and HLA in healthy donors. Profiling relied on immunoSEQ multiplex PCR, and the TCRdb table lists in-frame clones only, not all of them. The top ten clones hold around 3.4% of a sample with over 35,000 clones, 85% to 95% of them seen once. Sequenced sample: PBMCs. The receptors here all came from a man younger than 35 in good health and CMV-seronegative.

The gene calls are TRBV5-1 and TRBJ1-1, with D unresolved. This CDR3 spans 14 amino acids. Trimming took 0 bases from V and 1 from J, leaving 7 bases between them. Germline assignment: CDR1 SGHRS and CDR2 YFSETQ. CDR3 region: CASSLGLPNTEAFF. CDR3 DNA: TGCGCCAGCAGCTTGGGCCTACCGAACACTGAAGCTTTCTTT.

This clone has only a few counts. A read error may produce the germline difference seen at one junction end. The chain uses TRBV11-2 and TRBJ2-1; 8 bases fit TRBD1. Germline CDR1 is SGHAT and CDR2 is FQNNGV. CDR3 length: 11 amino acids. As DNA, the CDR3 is TGTGCCAGCAGCTTTATGGACAGGGTCCTCTTC. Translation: CASSFMDRVLF.

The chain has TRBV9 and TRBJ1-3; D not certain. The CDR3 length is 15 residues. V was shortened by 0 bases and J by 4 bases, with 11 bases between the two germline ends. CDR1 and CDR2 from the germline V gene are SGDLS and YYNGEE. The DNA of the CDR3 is TGTGCCAGCAGCGTAGATCAGTCCAGGGGAAACACCATATATTTT. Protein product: CASSVDQSRGNTIYF.

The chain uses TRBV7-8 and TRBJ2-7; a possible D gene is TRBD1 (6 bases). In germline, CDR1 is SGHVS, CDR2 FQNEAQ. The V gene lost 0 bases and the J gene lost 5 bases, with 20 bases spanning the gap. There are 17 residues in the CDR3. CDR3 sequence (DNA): TGTGCCAGCAGCTTAGCGGGGACACCGGAGGAGCACCACGAGCAGTACTTC. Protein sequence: CASSLAGTPEEHHEQYF.

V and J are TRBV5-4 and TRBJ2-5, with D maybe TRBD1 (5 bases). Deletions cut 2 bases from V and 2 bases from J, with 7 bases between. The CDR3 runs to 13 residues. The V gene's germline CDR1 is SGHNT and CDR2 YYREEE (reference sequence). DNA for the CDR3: TGTGCCAGCAGCTTCCCAGGGCAAGAGACCCAGTACTTC. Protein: CASSFPGQETQYF.

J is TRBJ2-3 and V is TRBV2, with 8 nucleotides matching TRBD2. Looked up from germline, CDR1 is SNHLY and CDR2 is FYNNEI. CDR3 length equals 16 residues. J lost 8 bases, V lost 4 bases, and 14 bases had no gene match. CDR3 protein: CASSVDGTRGFGTQYF. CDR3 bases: TGTGCCAGCAGTGTGGACGGGACTAGGGGTTTCGGTACGCAGTATTTT.

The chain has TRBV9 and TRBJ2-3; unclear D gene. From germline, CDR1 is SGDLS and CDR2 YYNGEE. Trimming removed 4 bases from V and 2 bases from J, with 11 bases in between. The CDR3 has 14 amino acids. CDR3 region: CASSLGSSTDTQYF. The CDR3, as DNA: TGTGCCAGCAGCCTGGGCTCTTCCACAGATACGCAGTATTTT.

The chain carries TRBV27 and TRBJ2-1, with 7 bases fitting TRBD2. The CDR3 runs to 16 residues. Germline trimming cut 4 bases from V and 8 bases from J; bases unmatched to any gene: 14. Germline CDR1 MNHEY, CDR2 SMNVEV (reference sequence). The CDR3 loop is CASSSPGSGNFDEQFF. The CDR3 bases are TGTGCCAGCAGTTCTCCCGGGAGCGGGAATTTCGATGAGCAGTTCTTC.

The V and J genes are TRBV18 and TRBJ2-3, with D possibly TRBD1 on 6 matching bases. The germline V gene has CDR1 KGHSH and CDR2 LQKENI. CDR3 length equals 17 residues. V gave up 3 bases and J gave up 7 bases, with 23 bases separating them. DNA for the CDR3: TGTGCCAGCTCACCCTACGACGCGAGTTTGGGGGCCAATACGCAGTATTTT. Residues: CASSPYDASLGANTQYF.

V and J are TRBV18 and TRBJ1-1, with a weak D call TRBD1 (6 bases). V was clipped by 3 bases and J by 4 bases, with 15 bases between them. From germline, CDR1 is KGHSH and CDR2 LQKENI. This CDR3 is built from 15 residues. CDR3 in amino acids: CASSPSRTVPTEAFF. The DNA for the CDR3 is TGTGCCAGCTCACCCTCCCGGACAGTTCCCACTGAAGCTTTCTTT.

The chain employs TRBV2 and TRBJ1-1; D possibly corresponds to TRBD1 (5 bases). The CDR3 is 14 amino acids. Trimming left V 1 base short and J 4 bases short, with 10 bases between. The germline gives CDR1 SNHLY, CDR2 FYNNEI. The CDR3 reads CASSEEGRGTEAFF. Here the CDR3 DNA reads TGTGCCAGCAGTGAAGAAGGAAGGGGCACTGAAGCTTTCTTT.

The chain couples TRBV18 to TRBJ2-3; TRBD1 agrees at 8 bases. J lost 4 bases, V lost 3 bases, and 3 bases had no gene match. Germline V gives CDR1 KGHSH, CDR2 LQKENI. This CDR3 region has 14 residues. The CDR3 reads CASSPDRVADTQYF. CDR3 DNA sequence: TGTGCCAGCTCACCGGACAGGGTCGCAGATACGCAGTATTTT.

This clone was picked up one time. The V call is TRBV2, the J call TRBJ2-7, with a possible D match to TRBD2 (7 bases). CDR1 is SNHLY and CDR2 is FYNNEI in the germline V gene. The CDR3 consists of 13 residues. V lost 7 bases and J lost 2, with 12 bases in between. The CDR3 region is CASKGGRTYEQYF. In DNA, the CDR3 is TGTGCCAGCAAGGGGGGGAGGACCTACGAGCAGTACTTC.

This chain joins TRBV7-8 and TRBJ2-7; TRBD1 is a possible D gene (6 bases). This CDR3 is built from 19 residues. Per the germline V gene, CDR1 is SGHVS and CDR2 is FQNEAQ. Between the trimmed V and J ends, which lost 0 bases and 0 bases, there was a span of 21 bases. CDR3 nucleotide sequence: TGTGCCAGCAGCTTAGCCCTATTGTCCGGGACACTAAGCTCCTACGAGCAGTACTTC. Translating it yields CASSLALLSGTLSSYEQYF.

The CDR3 here is CASSLQGRGSYEQYF. As DNA, the CDR3 is TGTGCCAGCAGTCTGCAGGGTAGAGGCTCCTACGAGCAGTACTTC. The rearrangement uses TRBV27 and TRBJ2-7; possibly TRBD1 for D (5 bases). Per germline, CDR1 MNHEY and CDR2 SMNVEV (reference sequence). Trimming removed 5 bases at V and 0 bases at J, with 14 bases between. The CDR3 contains 15 residues.

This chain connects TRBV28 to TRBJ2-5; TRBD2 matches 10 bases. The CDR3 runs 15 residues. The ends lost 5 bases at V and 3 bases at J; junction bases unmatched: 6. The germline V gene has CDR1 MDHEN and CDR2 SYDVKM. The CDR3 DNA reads TGTGCCAGCAGTCCTTCTAGCGGGAGTAAAGAGACCCAGTACTTC. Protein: CASSPSSGSKETQYF. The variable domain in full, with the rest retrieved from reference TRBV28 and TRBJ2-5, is DVKVTQSSRYLVKRTGEKVFLECVQDMDHENMFWYRQDPGLGLRLIYFSYDVKMKEKGDIPEGYSVSREKKERFSLILESASTNQTSMYLCASSPSSGSKETQYFGPGTRLLVL.

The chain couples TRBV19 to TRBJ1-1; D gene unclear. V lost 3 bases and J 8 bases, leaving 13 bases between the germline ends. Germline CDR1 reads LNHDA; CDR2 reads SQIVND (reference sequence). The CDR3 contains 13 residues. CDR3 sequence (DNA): TGTGCCAGTAGTATCGGGATTGGGCACGAAGCTTTCTTT. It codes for CASSIGIGHEAFF.

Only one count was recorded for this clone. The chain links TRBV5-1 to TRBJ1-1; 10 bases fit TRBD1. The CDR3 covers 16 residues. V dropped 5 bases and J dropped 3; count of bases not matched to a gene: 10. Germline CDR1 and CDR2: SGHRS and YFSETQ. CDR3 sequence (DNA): TGCGCCAGCAGACGGACAGGGGGACTTGGGGACACTGAAGCTTTCTTT. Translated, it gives CASRRTGGLGDTEAFF. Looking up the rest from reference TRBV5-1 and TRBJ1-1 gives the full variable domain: KAGVTQTPRYLIKTRGQQVTLSCSPISGHRSVSWYQQTPGQGLQFLFEYFSETQRNKGNFPGRFSGRQFSNSRSEMNVSTLELGDSALYLCASRRTGGLGDTEAFFGQGTRLTVV.

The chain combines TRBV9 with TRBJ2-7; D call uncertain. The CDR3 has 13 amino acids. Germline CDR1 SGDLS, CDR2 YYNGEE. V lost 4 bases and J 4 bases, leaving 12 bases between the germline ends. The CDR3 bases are TGTGCCAGCAGCAACGCTGGAGAATACGAGCAGTACTTC. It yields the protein CASSNAGEYEQYF.

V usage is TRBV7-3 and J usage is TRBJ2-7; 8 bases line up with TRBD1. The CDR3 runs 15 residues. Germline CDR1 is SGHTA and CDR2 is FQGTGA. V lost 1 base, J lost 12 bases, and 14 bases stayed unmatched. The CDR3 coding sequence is TGTGCCAGCAGCTTAATTTCTAGGGACAGGTCACTTGCGTACTTC. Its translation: CASSLISRDRSLAYF. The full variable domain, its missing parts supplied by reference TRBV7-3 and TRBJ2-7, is GAGVSQTPSNKVTEKGKYVELRCDPISGHTALYWYRQSLGQGPEFLIYFQGTGAADDSGLPNDRFFAVRPEGSVSTLKIQRTERGDSAVYLCASSLISRDRSLAYFGPGTRLTVT.

The chain's CDR3 is CTSSQGTSGRAGELFF. CDR3 DNA sequence: TGCACCAGCAGCCAAGGGACTAGCGGGAGGGCCGGGGAGCTGTTTTTT. The genes are TRBV1 and TRBJ2-2; TRBD2, the D gene given by the table, was not confirmed from the DNA. TRBV1 is a pseudogene locus. The CDR3 covers 16 residues.

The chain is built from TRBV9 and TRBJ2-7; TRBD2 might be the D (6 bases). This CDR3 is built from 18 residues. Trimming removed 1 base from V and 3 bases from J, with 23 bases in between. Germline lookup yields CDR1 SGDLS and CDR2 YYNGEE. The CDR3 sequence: CASSVRAPWASVNYEQYF. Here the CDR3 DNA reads TGTGCCAGCAGCGTAAGGGCCCCTTGGGCTAGCGTCAACTACGAGCAGTACTTC. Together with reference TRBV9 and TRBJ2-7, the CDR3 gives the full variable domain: DSGVTQTPKHLITATGQRVTLRCSPRSGDLSVYWYQQSLDQGLQFLIQYYNGEERAKGNILERFSAQQFPDLHSELNLSSLELGDSALYFCASSVRAPWASVNYEQYFGPGTRLTVT.

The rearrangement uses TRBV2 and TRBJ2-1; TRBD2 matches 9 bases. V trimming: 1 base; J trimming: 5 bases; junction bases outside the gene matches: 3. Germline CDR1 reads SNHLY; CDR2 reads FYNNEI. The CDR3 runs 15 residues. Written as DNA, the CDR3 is TGTGCCAGCAGTGAAGGGGGGACTAGCAACAATGAGCAGTTCTTC. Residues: CASSEGGTSNNEQFF.

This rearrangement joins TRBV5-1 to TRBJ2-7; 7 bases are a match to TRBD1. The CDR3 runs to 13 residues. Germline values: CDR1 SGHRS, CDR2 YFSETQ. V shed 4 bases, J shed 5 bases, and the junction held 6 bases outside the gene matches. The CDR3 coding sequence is TGCGCCAGCAGCCTCGACAGGGTCAACGAGCAGTACTTC. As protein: CASSLDRVNEQYF.

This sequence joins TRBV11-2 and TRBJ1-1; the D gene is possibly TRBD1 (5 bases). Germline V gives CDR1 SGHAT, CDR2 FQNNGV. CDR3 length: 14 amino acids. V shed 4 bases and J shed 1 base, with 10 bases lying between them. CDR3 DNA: TGTGCCAGCAGCTCCCGACAGAAGAACACTGAAGCTTTCTTT. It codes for CASSSRQKNTEAFF. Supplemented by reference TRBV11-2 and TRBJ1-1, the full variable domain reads EAGVAQSPRYKIIEKRQSVAFWCNPISGHATLYWYQQILGQGPKLLIQFQNNGVVDDSQLPKDRFSAERLKGVDSTLKIQPAKLEDSAVYLCASSSRQKNTEAFFGQGTRLTVV.

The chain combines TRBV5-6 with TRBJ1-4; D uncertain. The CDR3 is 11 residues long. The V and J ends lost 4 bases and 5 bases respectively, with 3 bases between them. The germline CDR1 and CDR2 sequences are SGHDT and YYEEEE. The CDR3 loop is CASSINEKLFF. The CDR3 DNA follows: TGTGCCAGCAGCATAAATGAAAAACTGTTTTTT. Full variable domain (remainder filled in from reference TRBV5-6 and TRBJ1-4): DAGVTQSPTHLIKTRGQQVTLRCSPKSGHDTVSWYQQALGQGPQFIFQYYEEEERQRGNFPDRFSGHQFPNYSSELNVNALLLGDSALYLCASSINEKLFFGSGTQLSVL.

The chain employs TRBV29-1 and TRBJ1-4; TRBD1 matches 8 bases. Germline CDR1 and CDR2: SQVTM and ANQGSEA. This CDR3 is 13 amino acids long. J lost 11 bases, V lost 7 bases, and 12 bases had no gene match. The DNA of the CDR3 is TGCAGCGCCGAAGGGACAGGCCGTGAGAAACTGTTTTTT. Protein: CSAEGTGREKLFF.

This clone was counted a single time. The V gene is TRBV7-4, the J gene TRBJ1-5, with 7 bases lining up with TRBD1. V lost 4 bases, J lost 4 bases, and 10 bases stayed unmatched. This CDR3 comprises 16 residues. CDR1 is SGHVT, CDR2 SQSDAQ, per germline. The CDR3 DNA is TGTGCCAGCAGCTACGACAGGGTTCCCTCAAATCAGCCCCAGCATTTT. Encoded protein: CASSYDRVPSNQPQHF.